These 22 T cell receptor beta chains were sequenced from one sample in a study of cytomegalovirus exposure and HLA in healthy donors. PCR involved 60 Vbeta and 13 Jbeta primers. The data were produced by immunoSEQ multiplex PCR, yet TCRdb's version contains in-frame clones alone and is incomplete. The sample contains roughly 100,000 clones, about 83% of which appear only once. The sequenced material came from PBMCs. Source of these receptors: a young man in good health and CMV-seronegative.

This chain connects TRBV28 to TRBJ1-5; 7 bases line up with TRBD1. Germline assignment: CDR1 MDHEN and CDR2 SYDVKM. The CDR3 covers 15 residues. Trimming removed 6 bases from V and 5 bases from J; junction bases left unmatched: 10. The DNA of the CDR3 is TGTGCCAGCAGAAGACAGGGAATGGGCCATCAGCCCCAGCATTTT. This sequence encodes CASRRQGMGHQPQHF.

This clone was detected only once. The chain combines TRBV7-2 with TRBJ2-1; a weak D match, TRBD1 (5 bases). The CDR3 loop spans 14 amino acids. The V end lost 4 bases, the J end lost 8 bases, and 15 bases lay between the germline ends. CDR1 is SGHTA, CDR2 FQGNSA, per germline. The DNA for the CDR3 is TGTGCCAGCAGCTCAAACCAGGGTTACGATGAGCAGTTCTTC. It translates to CASSSNQGYDEQFF.

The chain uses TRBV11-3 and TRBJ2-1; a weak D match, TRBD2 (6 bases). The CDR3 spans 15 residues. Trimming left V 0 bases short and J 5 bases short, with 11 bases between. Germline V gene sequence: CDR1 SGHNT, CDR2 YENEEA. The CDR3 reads CASSLDRGGNNEQFF. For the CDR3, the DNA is TGTGCCAGCAGCTTAGATCGGGGAGGAAACAATGAGCAGTTCTTC.

The CDR3 loop reads CASSLTLALITYEQYF. The CDR3 DNA is TGTGCCAGCAGTTTGACACTAGCCCTCATTACCTACGAGCAGTACTTC. The rearrangement joins TRBV27 to TRBJ2-7; D perhaps matches TRBD2 (6 bases). CDR3 length: 16 residues. CDR1 and CDR2 (germline): MNHEY, SMNVEV (reference sequence). V lost 3 bases, J lost 2 bases, and 17 bases lay in between.

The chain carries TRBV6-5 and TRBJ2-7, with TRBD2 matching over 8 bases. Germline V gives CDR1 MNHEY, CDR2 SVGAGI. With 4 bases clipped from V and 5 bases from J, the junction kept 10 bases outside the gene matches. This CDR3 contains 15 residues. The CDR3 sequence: CASSSPGLVNNEQYF. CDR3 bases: TGTGCCAGCAGTTCGCCGGGACTAGTTAACAACGAGCAGTACTTC.

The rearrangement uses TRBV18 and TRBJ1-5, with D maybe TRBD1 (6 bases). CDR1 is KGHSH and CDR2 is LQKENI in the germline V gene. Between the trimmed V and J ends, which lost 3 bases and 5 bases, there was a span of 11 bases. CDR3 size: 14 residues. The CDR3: CASSPTGRDQPQHF. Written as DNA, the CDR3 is TGTGCCAGCTCACCGACAGGAAGGGATCAGCCCCAGCATTTT.

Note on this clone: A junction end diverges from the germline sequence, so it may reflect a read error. The CDR3 region is CASSPGGSSNEQYF. CDR3 bases: TGTGCCAGCAGCCCAGGCGGGTCCTCCAACGAGCAGTACTTC. The chain couples TRBV7-2 to TRBJ2-7; tentative D call: TRBD2 (5 bases). CDR1 SGHTA and CDR2 FQGNSA come from the germline V gene. This CDR3 has 14 amino acids.

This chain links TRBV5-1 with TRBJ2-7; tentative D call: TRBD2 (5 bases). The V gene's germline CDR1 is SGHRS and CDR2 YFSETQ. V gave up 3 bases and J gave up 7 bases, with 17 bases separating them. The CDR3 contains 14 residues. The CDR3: CASSYRLNSGEQYF. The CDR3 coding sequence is TGCGCCAGCAGCTACCGCCTGAATTCGGGGGAGCAGTACTTC.

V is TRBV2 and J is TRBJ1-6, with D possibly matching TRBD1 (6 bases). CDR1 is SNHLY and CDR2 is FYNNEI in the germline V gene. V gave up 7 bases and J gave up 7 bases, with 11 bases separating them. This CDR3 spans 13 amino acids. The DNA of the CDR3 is TGTGCCAGCACCTCAGGGGTAAATTCACCCCTCCACTTT. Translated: CASTSGVNSPLHF.

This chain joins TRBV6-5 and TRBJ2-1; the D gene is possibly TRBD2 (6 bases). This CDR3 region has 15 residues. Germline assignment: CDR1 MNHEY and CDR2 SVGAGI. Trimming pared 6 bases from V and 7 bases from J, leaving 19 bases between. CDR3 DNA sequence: TGTGCCAGCAGACTCGCGGGGCATGAAAGAAATGAGCAGTTCTTC. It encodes CASRLAGHERNEQFF.

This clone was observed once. CDR3 protein: CASSPPQGLEQYF. CDR3 DNA sequence: TGCGCCAGCAGCCCCCCCCAGGGGCTGGAGCAGTACTTC. This chain uses TRBV5-1 with TRBJ2-7, with a tentative D call TRBD1 (6 bases). This CDR3 contains 13 residues. From germline, CDR1 is SGHRS and CDR2 YFSETQ. The V gene lost 4 bases and the J gene lost 7 bases, with 15 bases spanning the gap. The full variable domain, rest sourced from reference TRBV5-1 and TRBJ2-7, is KAGVTQTPRYLIKTRGQQVTLSCSPISGHRSVSWYQQTPGQGLQFLFEYFSETQRNKGNFPGRFSGRQFSNSRSEMNVSTLELGDSALYLCASSPPQGLEQYFGPGTRLTVT.

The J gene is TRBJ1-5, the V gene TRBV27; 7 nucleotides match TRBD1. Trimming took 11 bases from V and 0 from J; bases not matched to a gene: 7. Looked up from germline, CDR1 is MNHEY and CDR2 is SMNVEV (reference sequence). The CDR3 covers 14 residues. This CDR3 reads CASDRAISNQPQHF. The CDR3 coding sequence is TGTGCCTCCGACAGGGCCATTAGCAATCAGCCCCAGCATTTT.

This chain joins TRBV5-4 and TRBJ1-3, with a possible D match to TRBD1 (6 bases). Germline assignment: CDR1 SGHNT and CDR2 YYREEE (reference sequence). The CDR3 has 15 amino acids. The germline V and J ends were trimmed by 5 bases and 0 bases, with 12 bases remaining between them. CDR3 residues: CASRDSLYSGNTIYF. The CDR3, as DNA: TGTGCCAGCAGGGACAGCCTCTACTCTGGAAACACCATATATTTT. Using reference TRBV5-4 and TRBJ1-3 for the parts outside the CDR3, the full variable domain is ETGVTQSPTHLIKTRGQQVTLRCSSQSGHNTVSWYQQALGQGPQFIFQYYREEENGRGNFPPRFSGLQFPNYSSELNVNALELDDSALYLCASRDSLYSGNTIYFGEGSWLTVV.

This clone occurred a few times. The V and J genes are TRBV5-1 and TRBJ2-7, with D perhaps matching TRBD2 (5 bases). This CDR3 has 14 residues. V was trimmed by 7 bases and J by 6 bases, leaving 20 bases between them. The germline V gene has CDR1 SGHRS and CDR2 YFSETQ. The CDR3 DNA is TGCGCCAGCGCTGAGGCTAGCAGCGTACTCGAGCAGTACTTC. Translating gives CASAEASSVLEQYF.

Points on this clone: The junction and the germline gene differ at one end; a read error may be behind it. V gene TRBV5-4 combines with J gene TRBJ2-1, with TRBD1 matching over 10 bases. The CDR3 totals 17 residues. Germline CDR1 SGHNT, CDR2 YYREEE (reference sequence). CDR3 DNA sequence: TGCGCCAGCAGCCAAGGAACCGGGACAGGGGCCTACAATGAGCAGTTCTTC. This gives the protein CASSQGTGTGAYNEQFF.

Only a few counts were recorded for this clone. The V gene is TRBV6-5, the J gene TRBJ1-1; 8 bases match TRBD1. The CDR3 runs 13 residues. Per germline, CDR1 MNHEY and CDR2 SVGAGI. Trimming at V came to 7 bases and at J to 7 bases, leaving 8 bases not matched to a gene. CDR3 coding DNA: TGTGCCAGCAATGCAGGGGGCGCGGGTGAAGCTTTCTTT. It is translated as CASNAGGAGEAFF.

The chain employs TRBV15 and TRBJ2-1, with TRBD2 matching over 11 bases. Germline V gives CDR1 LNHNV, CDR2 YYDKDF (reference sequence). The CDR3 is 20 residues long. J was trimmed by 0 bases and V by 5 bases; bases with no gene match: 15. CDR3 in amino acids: CATSVTPGLAERGSYNEQFF. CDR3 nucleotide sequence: TGTGCCACCAGCGTTACTCCGGGACTAGCGGAGAGAGGCTCCTACAATGAGCAGTTCTTC. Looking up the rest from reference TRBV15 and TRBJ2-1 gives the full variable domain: DAMVIQNPRYQVTQFGKPVTLSCSQTLNHNVMYWYQQKSSQAPKLLFHYYDKDFNNEADTPDNFQSRRPNTSFCFLDIRSPGLGDTAMYLCATSVTPGLAERGSYNEQFFGPGTRLTVL.

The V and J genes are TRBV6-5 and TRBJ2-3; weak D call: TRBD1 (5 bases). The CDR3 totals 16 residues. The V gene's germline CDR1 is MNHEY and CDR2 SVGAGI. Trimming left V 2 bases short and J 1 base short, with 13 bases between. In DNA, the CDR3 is TGTGCCAGCAGTTACACCCAGGGTATAGGCACAGATACGCAGTATTTT. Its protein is CASSYTQGIGTDTQYF.

Here the CDR3 reads CASSPSGGYRNTEAFF. As DNA, the CDR3 is TGTGCCAGCAGCCCGTCAGGGGGTTATCGGAACACTGAAGCTTTCTTT. The chain is built from TRBV7-6 and TRBJ1-1; 7 bases align to TRBD1. V gave up 5 bases and J gave up 1 base; unmatched junction bases: 10. In germline, CDR1 is SGHVS, CDR2 FNYEAQ. There are 16 residues in the CDR3.

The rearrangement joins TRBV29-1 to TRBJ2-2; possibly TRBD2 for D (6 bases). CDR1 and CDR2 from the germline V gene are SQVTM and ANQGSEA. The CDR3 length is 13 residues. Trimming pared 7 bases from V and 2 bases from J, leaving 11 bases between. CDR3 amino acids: CSADGGNTGELFF. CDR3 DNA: TGCAGCGCCGACGGGGGTAACACCGGGGAGCTGTTTTTT.

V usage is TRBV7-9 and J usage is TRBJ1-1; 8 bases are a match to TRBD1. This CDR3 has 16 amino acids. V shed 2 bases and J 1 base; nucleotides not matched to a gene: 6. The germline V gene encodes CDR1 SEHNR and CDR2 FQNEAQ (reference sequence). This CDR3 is CASSLLGGQGNTEAFF. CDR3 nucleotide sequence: TGTGCCAGCAGCTTATTGGGTGGACAGGGGAACACTGAAGCTTTCTTT.

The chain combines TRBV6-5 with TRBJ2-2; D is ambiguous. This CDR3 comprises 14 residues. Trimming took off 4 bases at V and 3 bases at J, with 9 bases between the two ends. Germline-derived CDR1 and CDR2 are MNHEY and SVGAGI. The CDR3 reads CASSFRVYTGELFF. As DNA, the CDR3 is TGTGCCAGCAGTTTCCGGGTCTACACCGGGGAGCTGTTTTTT.